The rows below give T cell receptor beta chains drawn from one sample of a study of blood T cell repertoires in COVID-19. Sequenced by immunoSEQ multiplex PCR; TCRdb stores in-frame clones only, minus some. The sample records roughly 260,000 clones, around 90% being singletons. The sequenced sample was PBMCs or T cells enriched from blood (not recorded which). The receptors come from a human donor in a cohort exposed to, infected with or recovered from COVID-19 (not recorded which). The donor label of this sample is uncertain. CDR3s include the opening cysteine and the closing phenylalanine or tryptophan. Fields, in order: CDR3 length, D gene, J gene, clone size, V gene, CDR3 protein, CDR3 DNA. The D gene is left open where the match is weak. Size values are once, few and many counts, or a class for expanded clones, and some rows have none.

len: 13
d_gene: NA
j_gene: TRBJ2-1
abundance: many
v_gene: TRBV2
CDR3aa: CASSEGRAHEQFF
CDR3nt: TGTGCCAGCAGTGAAGGCAGGGCTCATGAGCAGTTCTTC

len: 14
d_gene: TRBD2
j_gene: TRBJ2-2
abundance: NA
v_gene: TRBV5-1
CDR3aa: CASSLGREDGELFF
CDR3nt: TGCGCCAGCAGCTTGGGCCGGGAGGACGGGGAGCTGTTTTTT

len: 13
d_gene: NA
j_gene: TRBJ1-1
abundance: NA
v_gene: TRBV5-1
CDR3aa: CASSQYNPKGAFF
CDR3nt: TGCGCCAGCAGTCAGTACAACCCCAAGGGGGCTTTCTTT

len: 15
d_gene: TRBD1
j_gene: TRBJ1-1
abundance: NA
v_gene: TRBV10-3
CDR3aa: CAISRGTGGNSRAFF
CDR3nt: TGTGCCATCAGCCGGGGGACAGGGGGCAATTCTAGGGCTTTCTTT

len: 14
d_gene: TRBD2
j_gene: TRBJ2-1
abundance: NA
v_gene: TRBV7-9
CDR3aa: CASSSSGGFYEQFF
CDR3nt: TGTGCCAGCAGCTCAAGCGGGGGGTTCTATGAGCAGTTCTTC

len: 15
d_gene: NA
j_gene: TRBJ2-3
abundance: NA
v_gene: TRBV6-2/TRBV6-3
CDR3aa: CASSYPVLGTDTQYF
CDR3nt: TGTGCCAGCAGTTACCCGGTCTTGGGCACAGATACGCAGTATTTT

len: 16
d_gene: TRBD1
j_gene: TRBJ2-2
abundance: NA
v_gene: TRBV7-6
CDR3aa: CASSARQGANTGELFF
CDR3nt: TGTGCCAGCAGCGCTAGACAGGGGGCGAACACCGGGGAGCTGTTTTTT

len: 12
d_gene: NA
j_gene: TRBJ2-1
abundance: once
v_gene: TRBV27
CDR3aa: CASRQSYNEQFF
CDR3nt: TGTGCCAGCAGACAATCCTACAATGAGCAGTTCTTC

len: 15
d_gene: TRBD1
j_gene: TRBJ2-7
abundance: NA
v_gene: TRBV11-2
CDR3aa: CASSSGTGGTYEQYF
CDR3nt: TGTGCCAGCAGCTCCGGGACAGGGGGAACCTACGAGCAGTACTTC

len: 12
d_gene: TRBD2
j_gene: TRBJ2-7
abundance: NA
v_gene: TRBV10-2
CDR3aa: CASSLRGGEQYF
CDR3nt: TGCGCCAGCAGCCTGCGGGGGGGCGAGCAGTACTTC

len: 16
d_gene: NA
j_gene: TRBJ1-4
abundance: NA
v_gene: TRBV7-5
CDR3aa: CARGTGGVPTNEKLFF
CDR3nt: TGTGCCAGGGGGACAGGGGGGGTCCCAACTAATGAAAAACTGTTTTTT

len: 14
d_gene: NA
j_gene: TRBJ1-3
abundance: NA
v_gene: TRBV6-5
CDR3aa: CASRDAGSGNTIYF
CDR3nt: TGTGCCAGCAGGGACGCGGGTTCTGGAAACACCATATATTTT

len: 18
d_gene: NA
j_gene: TRBJ1-5
abundance: NA
v_gene: TRBV7-9
CDR3aa: CASSLALSDRALNQPQHF
CDR3nt: TGTGCCAGCAGCTTAGCGCTAAGTGACAGAGCGCTGAATCAGCCCCAGCATTTT

len: 15
d_gene: NA
j_gene: TRBJ1-5
abundance: NA
v_gene: TRBV9
CDR3aa: CASSPEGLSNQPQHF
CDR3nt: TGTGCCAGCTCCCCTGAGGGATTGAGCAATCAGCCCCAGCATTTT

len: 15
d_gene: TRBD1
j_gene: TRBJ2-5
abundance: NA
v_gene: TRBV25-1
CDR3aa: CASSVYRGQGETQYF
CDR3nt: TGTGCCAGCAGTGTTTATAGGGGGCAGGGAGAGACCCAGTACTTC

len: 16
d_gene: NA
j_gene: TRBJ1-1
abundance: once
v_gene: TRBV9
CDR3aa: CASSVGRGGRNTEAFF
CDR3nt: TGTGCCAGCAGCGTAGGTCGAGGGGGTAGGAACACTGAAGCTTTCTTT

len: 12
d_gene: NA
j_gene: TRBJ1-4
abundance: NA
v_gene: TRBV19
CDR3aa: CASSMSFEKLFF
CDR3nt: TGTGCCAGTAGTATGAGTTTTGAAAAACTGTTTTTT

len: 13
d_gene: TRBD1
j_gene: TRBJ1-2
abundance: NA
v_gene: TRBV7-2
CDR3aa: CASSPRTGNGYTF
CDR3nt: TGTGCCAGCAGCCCGAGGACAGGGAACGGCTACACCTTC

len: 14
d_gene: NA
j_gene: TRBJ2-7
abundance: NA
v_gene: TRBV12-5
CDR3aa: CASGLATGGAEQYF
CDR3nt: TGTGCTAGTGGTTTGGCAACAGGGGGGGCCGAGCAGTACTTC

len: 12
d_gene: TRBD2
j_gene: TRBJ2-1
abundance: NA
v_gene: TRBV7-3
CDR3aa: CASSPGAGSKFF
CDR3nt: TGTGCCAGCAGCCCAGGAGCGGGGTCGAAGTTCTTC

len: 11
d_gene: NA
j_gene: TRBJ2-1
abundance: NA
v_gene: TRBV19
CDR3aa: CASSSYNEQFF
CDR3nt: TGTGCCAGTAGTTCGTACAATGAGCAGTTCTTC

len: 14
d_gene: NA
j_gene: TRBJ2-1
abundance: NA
v_gene: TRBV10-3
CDR3aa: CAISRTPRGNEQFF
CDR3nt: TGTGCCATCAGCAGGACTCCCCGAGGCAATGAGCAGTTCTTC

len: 14
d_gene: TRBD1
j_gene: TRBJ1-1
abundance: NA
v_gene: TRBV6-5
CDR3aa: CASSPDRGWTEAFF
CDR3nt: TGTGCCAGCAGTCCAGACAGGGGATGGACTGAAGCTTTCTTT

len: 17
d_gene: NA
j_gene: TRBJ1-3
abundance: NA
v_gene: TRBV11-2
CDR3aa: CASSLTQSTGRGNTIYF
CDR3nt: TGTGCCAGCAGCTTAACGCAATCTACAGGGCGTGGAAACACCATATATTTT